This TCR beta chain is from a study of T cell responses to AZD1222 COVID-19 vaccine. General observations from the study: Only after the peak T cell response were repertoires sampled.

A remark on this clone: Antigen unknown.

Produced via immunoSEQ multiplex PCR; TCRdb's table is partial and in-frame only. The data contain over 100,000 clones, roughly nine tenths of them singletons. Sample: peripheral blood, taken on day 0 of AZD1222 vaccination. The receptor was derived from an adult in good health.

The chain's CDR3 is CASSPGDGTEAFF. In DNA, the CDR3 is TGTGCCAGCTCACCGGGCGACGGGACTGAAGCTTTCTTT. This chain joins TRBV18 and TRBJ1-1, with D hard to call. The V gene's germline CDR1 is KGHSH and CDR2 LQKENI. Trimming removed 3 bases at V and 5 bases at J, with 10 bases between. This CDR3 region has 13 residues.